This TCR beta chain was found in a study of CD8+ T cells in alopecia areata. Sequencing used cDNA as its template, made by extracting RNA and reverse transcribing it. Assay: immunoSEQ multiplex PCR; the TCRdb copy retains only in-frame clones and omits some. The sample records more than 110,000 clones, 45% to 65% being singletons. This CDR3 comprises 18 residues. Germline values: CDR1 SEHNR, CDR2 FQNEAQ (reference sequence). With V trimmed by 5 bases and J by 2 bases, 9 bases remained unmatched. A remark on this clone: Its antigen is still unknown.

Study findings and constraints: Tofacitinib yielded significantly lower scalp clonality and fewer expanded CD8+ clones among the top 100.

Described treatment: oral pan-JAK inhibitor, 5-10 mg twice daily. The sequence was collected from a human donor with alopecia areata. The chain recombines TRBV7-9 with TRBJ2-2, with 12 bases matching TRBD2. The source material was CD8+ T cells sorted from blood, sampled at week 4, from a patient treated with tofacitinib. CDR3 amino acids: CASSPPTSGGPNTGELFF. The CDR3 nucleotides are TGTGCCAGCAGCCCACCCACTAGCGGGGGGCCCAACACCGGGGAGCTGTTTTTT.